This paragraph reports one T cell receptor (beta chain). The clone's antigen remains unknown. The input lacks base qualities; no much larger clone sits a single base away. The CDR3 runs 14 residues from the cysteine to the phenylalanine. Only the CDR3 part of the read is kept: 42 bases, read in frame from the first base. The CDR1 and CDR2 encoded by the germline V gene are SGHTS and YDEGEE. Here V drops 2 bases and J drops 6 bases, and the junction holds 5 bases not matched to any gene. This entry comes from a study of cytomegalovirus exposure and HLA in healthy donors (dated by TCRdb to 2016 to 2017). Background on the whole study: An earlier analysis of roughly 610 of the donors reported 276 Gb of sequence data and approximately 120 million unique TCR beta sequences obtained from 180 million or so T cells. All discovery cohort repertoires had been generated using a single sequencing platform. To study patterns of TCR occurrence, a later analysis re-analyzed previously published TCR beta repertoires from several hundred donors and added high-resolution HLA genotyping. A later genetic analysis took genome-wide SNP genotypes for about three fifths of the 666 donors and used that subset as a discovery cohort. The genetic ancestry cluster associated with self-reported Caucasian donors included over 80% of the 350 to 500 genotyped donors. In an earlier analysis of over 550 of the donors, high-throughput TCR beta sequencing was used to judge whether each TCR beta V gene segment behaved as functional or pseudogenic. HLA typing included class I and class II loci at four-digit resolution. The study used immunosequencing to profile the T cell repertoires of 666 subjects and linked those repertoires to cytomegalovirus serostatus. Rather than using new phenotypic data, the later analysis identified candidate immune exposures from TCR beta sequences and from how often those sequences occurred across donors. A few DR-DQ haplotypes were handled as single units for association and clustering because linkage in the cohort was strong. Typing coverage varied by locus: roughly 620-640 donors for A, B, C, DRB1 and DQB1; 500 to 550 for DQA1; over 600 for DPA1; roughly 470 for DPB1. About 280 gigabases of sequencing data and 91 million or so unique TCR sequences made up an early release that covered under 750 HLA-typed donors. The study combined high-throughput TCR immunosequencing, statistical association of individual TCRs with disease status, and machine learning to predict cytomegalovirus infection status. The study was designed to test whether signatures of past pathogen exposure could be identified by cataloging public T cell receptors. Alongside the repertoire data, information on donor age, sex, ethnicity and CMV serostatus was compiled. A separate validation cohort of roughly 110 different subjects was used in addition to the approximately 700-subject first cohort. Among 300 to 500 genotyped donors of the cohort, an average of around 250,000 unique TCR beta nucleotide sequences was sequenced per donor, of which 15% to 20% were non-productive.

In total, fewer than 750 healthy bone marrow donors made up the cohort. All cohort members were sampled while nominally healthy, although unrecorded immune exposures were likely present. The donor was CMV seronegative and belonged to the group of 380 or so seronegative cohort members. Each donor provided a peripheral blood sample, and peripheral blood mononuclear cells were used for TCR beta sequencing. Genomic DNA extraction from the blood cell samples was performed with the Qiagen DNeasy Blood Extraction Kit. Broader findings and caveats from the paper: According to a later genetic analysis, donors in an Asian-associated ancestry cluster had fewer N-insertions in productive TCRs than the approximately 630-donor mean. According to a later analysis, parvovirus B19, influenza, CMV and Epstein-Barr virus appeared linked to several top co-occurrence clusters. A total of 150 or so TCR beta chains were listed by the study as associated with cytomegalovirus. For the cohort, immune exposure information was limited to CMV serostatus. Linkage disequilibrium might explain the correlated functional status among segregating V segments, but an unknown experimental factor could not be ruled out. A further reported finding was that TCR beta sequences accurately predicted the HLA-A and HLA-B alleles for most subjects in the first cohort. The earlier analysis of 587 of the donors excluded seventeen rarely observed V segments, including chromosome 9 orphons, because counts were too low. Presence/absence analyses assumed roughly uniform sequencing depth across donors, an assumption that may not hold. Across donors, most TCR sequences were observed very rarely, whereas some public TCRs were present in many individuals. In vitro tests confirmed that a few of the cytomegalovirus-associated TCR beta chains recognize cytomegalovirus antigens. Only TCR beta chains were sequenced in this cohort, and the absence of alpha or paired-chain data limited detectable features. In a later analysis, the rate of TCR association differed among HLA loci, with DRB1 alleles having the most associated TCRs and HLA-C alleles having the fewest. The sequencing pipeline was judged likely to have produced a cluster of highly shared sequence variants as a technical artifact. In a later analysis, most CMV-associated TCR beta chains were found to appear HLA-restricted, with HLA associations seemingly driven largely by CMV exposure. Broadly in line with IMGT annotations, most TCR beta V segments showed up in productive rearrangements about 87% or about 30% of the time in an earlier analysis of 450 to 600 of the donors. Assigning TCR associations to individual alleles was difficult when HLA alleles, especially DR and DQ, strongly co-occurred. Some IMGT-functional V segments, including TRBV6-2 and TRBV6-3, could not be told apart with the 87-base-pair reads, so those segments were excluded. V-gene and J-gene trimming of TCR beta chains was associated with a missense DCLRE1C variant in a later genetic analysis, and the association was replicated in an independent cohort. Specific HLA alleles were associated with 15,000 to 20,000 TCR beta sequences at a false discovery rate of 0.05 in a later analysis. The classifier was reported to diagnose cytomegalovirus status with high specificity and sensitivity in both the original and validation cohorts. HLA typing was unavailable for some donors at each locus, so association tests used only the typed subset. It was suggested by the authors that the approach could potentially be generalized to other disease states and immunological phenotypes. In a later analysis, HLA-associated TCR beta chains showed more clonal expansion and lower generation probabilities than non-associated chains that were equally common.

Library preparation used the immunoSEQ multiplex PCR assay. For the multiplex PCR, a mixture combining 60 forward primers for TCR Vbeta segments and 13 reverse primers for TCR Jbeta segments was used. A multiplex PCR assay on genomic DNA amplified the CDR3 region of rearranged TCR beta genes. Amplified TCR beta libraries were sequenced as 87-base-pair reads on the Illumina HiSeq System. In the original analysis: Across the 670 or so repertoires, a later analysis counted approximately 75 million unique TCR beta chains, 9.5 million to 13 million of which were shared by at least two donors. A nearest-neighbor algorithm error-corrected the raw reads and collapsed the reads into unique sequences, merging closely related sequences to remove PCR and sequencing errors. Alignment of CDR3 sequences to IMGT reference sequences was used to assign V, D and J gene segments. For a sequence to be retained, at least a six-nucleotide match to both a V gene segment and a J gene segment was required. Rearrangements were called productive when the CDR3 lacked stop codons and stayed in frame with V and J; all others were non-productive. CDR3 was defined according to IMGT convention as the region running from the second conserved V-encoded cysteine to the conserved J-encoded phenylalanine. Sequences without an unambiguous match to a single V gene segment were excluded from the earlier analysis of approximately 560 of the donors. An earlier analysis of several hundred of the donors classified V segments as functional when productive rearrangements were above 56.7% and as segregating when the standard deviation between donors was above 5%. To diagnose cytomegalovirus status from the catalog of TCR beta chain sequences, a statistical classification framework was built. V and J gene assignment, in a later analysis, came from comparing TCR nucleotide sequences with IMGT/GENE-DB human TR gene sequences. The TCRdist pipeline was used in a later analysis to assign CDR3 sequences and most-parsimonious VDJ recombination scenarios. In a later analysis, each TCR beta chain was defined by its CDR3 amino acid sequence together with its V-gene family, and reads lacking a unique V-gene family were excluded. A later analysis removed several hundred highly shared, low-generation-probability nucleotide sequences to deal with suspected cross-contamination and a sequencing artifact. In a later analysis, a clonal expansion index was calculated for each public chain from normalized within-repertoire ranks of inferred template counts. In a later analysis, generation probabilities were computed with a VDJ recombination model fitted to out-of-frame rearrangements, and the resulting probabilities were checked against IGoR. In a later analysis, TCR-TCR, TCR-HLA and TCR-CMV co-occurrence was scored with hypergeometric tests, and a repertoire-size bias correction was applied to TCR pairs. In a later analysis, false discovery rates were estimated by permuting HLA or CMV assignments 20 times. In a later analysis, co-occurring TCRs were grouped using DBSCAN, and TCRdist sequence similarity was added for clustering within HLA-allele-positive subsets. Repertoires with fewer than 30,000 or more than 120,000 public chains were left out of co-occurrence clustering, as were about five repertoires with anomalous nucleotide sharing. In TCRdb, the immuneACCESS table is reduced to in-frame sequences with V and J assigned. These tables do not hold every clone; where another copy was compared, an unresolved V gene accounts for under half, and the others remain unexplained. V, J and clone size are those of that table, while D and trimming were read from the DNA. The sample has roughly 120,000 clones on record, more than 80% of them singletons. Of the sample, over 2.5% falls within the top ten clones.

The TCR sequence derives from a male donor in good health and CMV-seronegative. The chain is encoded by TRBV5-8 joined to TRBJ2-1; 7 bases in the junction line up with TRBD1. Specimen: PBMCs. The nucleotide sequence reads as follows: TGTGCCAGCAGCTTTCCAGGGGGTCCCAATGAGCAGTTCTTC. This codes for CASSFPGGPNEQFF.